Described below is a single T cell receptor (beta chain) sequence and its context. These data belong to a study of T cell changes during pregnancy in multiple sclerosis. Method: immunoSEQ multiplex PCR; TCRdb's copy keeps in-frame clones and lacks some. The sample holds 35,000 to 45,000 clones, around 90% seen once. The CDR3 is 15 amino acids. Trimming stripped 0 bases from V and 4 bases from J, with 15 bases between. CDR1 and CDR2 (germline): GTSNPN, SVGIG (reference sequence). The material sequenced was peripheral blood, taken in the second trimester of pregnancy. The V gene is TRBV30, the J gene TRBJ1-2, with a possible D match to TRBD1 (6 bases). This receptor was taken from a female donor in good health, enrolled as a control in a pregnancy study. CDR3 region: CAWSVRPGGGYGYTF. CDR3 bases: TGTGCCTGGAGTGTACGACCGGGGGGCGGCTATGGCTACACCTTC.